This is a list of T cell receptor beta chains from one sample in a study of T cells in Graves' hyperthyroidism and ophthalmopathy. TCRdb re-called the multiplex PCR reads through MiXCR, storing one row per CDR3 protein. The top ten clones hold around 28% of a sample with some 500,000 distinct CDR3 sequences, 16% of them seen once. The sample comprised blood. The receptor set was obtained from a woman in her twenties or thirties with Graves' ophthalmopathy. The CDR3 runs from the conserved cysteine through the conserved F or W. Each record gives: V gene, CDR3 protein.

>TRBV5-8
CTSSLDEGRVDTEAFF
>TRBV5-1
CASSQDTWLNTEAFF
>TRBV28
CASSFPSTGTNEKLFF
>TRBV6-1
CASSRRTGSSRGNQPQHF
>TRBV7-9
CASSFERSSYNEQFF
>TRBV7-9
CASSPNRGYTYNEQFF
>TRBV11-2
CASSLESDEGFQETQYF
>TRBV29-1
CSVEESGAEGEKLFF
>TRBV28
CASSLFFLVRNQPQHF
>TRBV30
CAWSVLDGQGPQHF
>TRBV30
CAWSSRATDRGSTDTQYF
>TRBV10-3
CAISESGNSPLHF
>TRBV18
CASSPSGPTDTQYF
>TRBV6-1
CASSEIQGGGEKLFF
>TRBV4-3
CASSQFGIYGYTF
>TRBV5-1
CASSTGTATETQYF
>TRBV7-2
CASSSFTRRTSGNTIYF
>TRBV5-1
CASSLDGLLGEQYF
>TRBV28
CASITDRGLPGDEQYF
>TRBV29-1
CSVEAWPNYGYTF
>TRBV2
CASSEALQFF
>TRBV28
CASRNLGWGGSEAFF
>TRBV9
CASSVGDGGVQPQHF
>TRBV10-3
CAMGQGNGRAIPDTQYF
>TRBV2
CASSSRPFPGQLMRRGQYF
>TRBV6-2/TRBV6-3
CASSYRQGSASGRVHEQFF
>TRBV11-2
CASSLVSQETQYF
>TRBV12-3/TRBV12-4
CASRGLAGVGSSTDTQYF
>TRBV28
CASRLAHESNEQFF
>TRBV28
CASSLRVPDTQYF
>TRBV10-3
CASNQGVRRYEQYF
>TRBV7-9
CASSSPGGGGNIQYF